The rows below give T cell receptor beta chains drawn from one sample of a study of OX40 agonist ivuxolimab in advanced cancers. Some clones are missing from TCRdb's copy, which holds only in-frame ones; the method was immunoSEQ multiplex PCR. The sample has 150,000 to 190,000 clones, approximately 94% seen once; the top ten hold 0.31%. This specimen was CD4+ or CD8+ T cells sorted from blood, taken in a trial of the OX40 agonist ivuxolimab. These receptors all stem from an adult with an advanced solid tumor such as melanoma, head and neck, liver or kidney cancer. CDR3s include the opening cysteine and the closing phenylalanine or tryptophan. Fields, in order: J gene, V gene, CDR3 protein.

j_gene: TRBJ1-2
v_gene: TRBV11-2
CDR3aa: CASSLEPYGYTF

j_gene: TRBJ2-3
v_gene: TRBV6-5
CDR3aa: CASSLLDSSDTQYF

j_gene: TRBJ2-3
v_gene: TRBV6-5
CDR3aa: CASSSRQGNTDTQYF

j_gene: TRBJ2-3
v_gene: TRBV19
CDR3aa: CASSDRQGSTDTQYF

j_gene: TRBJ2-1
v_gene: TRBV10-3
CDR3aa: CAISSRGDEQFF

j_gene: TRBJ2-4
v_gene: TRBV27
CDR3aa: CASSQDRNIQYF

j_gene: TRBJ2-2
v_gene: TRBV11-2
CDR3aa: CASSLVITPRANTGELFF

j_gene: TRBJ1-4
v_gene: TRBV7-2
CDR3aa: CASSPTRDEKLFF

j_gene: TRBJ1-2
v_gene: TRBV9
CDR3aa: CASSARQNPTYGYTF

j_gene: TRBJ1-1
v_gene: TRBV4-2
CDR3aa: CASSQDRGLNTEAFF

j_gene: TRBJ1-4
v_gene: TRBV7-9
CDR3aa: CASSNRAANEKLFF

j_gene: TRBJ1-3
v_gene: TRBV6-5
CDR3aa: CASRDGGSGNTIYF

j_gene: TRBJ1-3
v_gene: TRBV18
CDR3aa: CASSPSRASGNTIYF

j_gene: TRBJ1-3
v_gene: TRBV15
CDR3aa: CATSRGQMTGNTIYF

j_gene: TRBJ2-5
v_gene: TRBV11-3
CDR3aa: CASSLRPQETQYF

j_gene: TRBJ1-4
v_gene: TRBV19
CDR3aa: CASMEGYGEKLFF

j_gene: TRBJ1-1
v_gene: TRBV19
CDR3aa: CASTHVDRDHEAFF

j_gene: TRBJ2-3
v_gene: TRBV11-2
CDR3aa: CASSGRGARTDTQYF

j_gene: TRBJ2-2
v_gene: TRBV6-5
CDR3aa: CASTMTGGPAGELFF

j_gene: TRBJ2-1
v_gene: TRBV5-1
CDR3aa: CASVTGEGTLSEQFF

j_gene: TRBJ1-4
v_gene: TRBV6-5
CDR3aa: CASSSTSLKLFF

j_gene: TRBJ1-4
v_gene: TRBV6-1
CDR3aa: CASSQGTEVFF

j_gene: TRBJ2-2
v_gene: TRBV11-3
CDR3aa: CASSLDQGGTPNTGELFF

j_gene: TRBJ1-4
v_gene: TRBV6-5
CDR3aa: CASSYSRGTEKLFF

j_gene: TRBJ2-4
v_gene: TRBV7-2
CDR3aa: CASSPRTVKNIQYF

j_gene: TRBJ2-1
v_gene: TRBV7-8
CDR3aa: CASSLAQGTSVTHEQFF

j_gene: TRBJ1-2
v_gene: TRBV5-1
CDR3aa: CASSLESGGIINYGYTF

j_gene: TRBJ1-2
v_gene: TRBV19
CDR3aa: CASSIGGTASGYTF

j_gene: TRBJ2-1
v_gene: TRBV6-1
CDR3aa: CASSDPSGEQFF

j_gene: TRBJ1-3
v_gene: TRBV4-3
CDR3aa: CASSQARAPSGNTIYF

j_gene: TRBJ1-3
v_gene: TRBV19
CDR3aa: CASSPEQLLGNTIYF

j_gene: TRBJ1-5
v_gene: TRBV6-5
CDR3aa: CASSYSVGSNQPQHF

j_gene: TRBJ1-2
v_gene: TRBV19
CDR3aa: CASRPTVSRGYTF

j_gene: TRBJ1-5
v_gene: TRBV4-1
CDR3aa: CASSHGQFNQPQHF

j_gene: TRBJ1-3
v_gene: TRBV15
CDR3aa: CATSRGWTSSSGNTIYF

j_gene: TRBJ2-2
v_gene: TRBV5-1
CDR3aa: CASSWGGQVTGELFF

j_gene: TRBJ1-1
v_gene: TRBV27
CDR3aa: CASSSRLINRGPAEAFF

j_gene: TRBJ2-7
v_gene: TRBV30
CDR3aa: CAWSVRPGQGASYEQYF

j_gene: TRBJ2-6
v_gene: TRBV4-3
CDR3aa: CASSQVGVAGANVLTF

j_gene: TRBJ1-5
v_gene: TRBV6-1
CDR3aa: CASSPITLNQPQHF

j_gene: TRBJ1-2
v_gene: TRBV15
CDR3aa: CATSRDSIDYTF

j_gene: TRBJ1-1
v_gene: TRBV5-4
CDR3aa: CASSTGQLNTEAFF

j_gene: TRBJ2-7
v_gene: TRBV4-2
CDR3aa: CASSEGRGPDEQYF

j_gene: TRBJ1-5
v_gene: TRBV7-9
CDR3aa: CASSLGGTVNQPQHF

j_gene: TRBJ1-2
v_gene: TRBV10-3
CDR3aa: CAISDRDRDGYTF

j_gene: TRBJ1-5
v_gene: TRBV28
CDR3aa: CASSLPGGGNQPQHF

j_gene: TRBJ1-6
v_gene: TRBV2
CDR3aa: CASSVDRFNSPLHF

j_gene: TRBJ1-4
v_gene: TRBV5-1
CDR3aa: CASSRSLGPNEKLFF

j_gene: TRBJ1-1
v_gene: TRBV19
CDR3aa: CASTTDRVGMNTEAFF

j_gene: TRBJ1-1
v_gene: TRBV30
CDR3aa: CAWRGLSGTPNTEAFF